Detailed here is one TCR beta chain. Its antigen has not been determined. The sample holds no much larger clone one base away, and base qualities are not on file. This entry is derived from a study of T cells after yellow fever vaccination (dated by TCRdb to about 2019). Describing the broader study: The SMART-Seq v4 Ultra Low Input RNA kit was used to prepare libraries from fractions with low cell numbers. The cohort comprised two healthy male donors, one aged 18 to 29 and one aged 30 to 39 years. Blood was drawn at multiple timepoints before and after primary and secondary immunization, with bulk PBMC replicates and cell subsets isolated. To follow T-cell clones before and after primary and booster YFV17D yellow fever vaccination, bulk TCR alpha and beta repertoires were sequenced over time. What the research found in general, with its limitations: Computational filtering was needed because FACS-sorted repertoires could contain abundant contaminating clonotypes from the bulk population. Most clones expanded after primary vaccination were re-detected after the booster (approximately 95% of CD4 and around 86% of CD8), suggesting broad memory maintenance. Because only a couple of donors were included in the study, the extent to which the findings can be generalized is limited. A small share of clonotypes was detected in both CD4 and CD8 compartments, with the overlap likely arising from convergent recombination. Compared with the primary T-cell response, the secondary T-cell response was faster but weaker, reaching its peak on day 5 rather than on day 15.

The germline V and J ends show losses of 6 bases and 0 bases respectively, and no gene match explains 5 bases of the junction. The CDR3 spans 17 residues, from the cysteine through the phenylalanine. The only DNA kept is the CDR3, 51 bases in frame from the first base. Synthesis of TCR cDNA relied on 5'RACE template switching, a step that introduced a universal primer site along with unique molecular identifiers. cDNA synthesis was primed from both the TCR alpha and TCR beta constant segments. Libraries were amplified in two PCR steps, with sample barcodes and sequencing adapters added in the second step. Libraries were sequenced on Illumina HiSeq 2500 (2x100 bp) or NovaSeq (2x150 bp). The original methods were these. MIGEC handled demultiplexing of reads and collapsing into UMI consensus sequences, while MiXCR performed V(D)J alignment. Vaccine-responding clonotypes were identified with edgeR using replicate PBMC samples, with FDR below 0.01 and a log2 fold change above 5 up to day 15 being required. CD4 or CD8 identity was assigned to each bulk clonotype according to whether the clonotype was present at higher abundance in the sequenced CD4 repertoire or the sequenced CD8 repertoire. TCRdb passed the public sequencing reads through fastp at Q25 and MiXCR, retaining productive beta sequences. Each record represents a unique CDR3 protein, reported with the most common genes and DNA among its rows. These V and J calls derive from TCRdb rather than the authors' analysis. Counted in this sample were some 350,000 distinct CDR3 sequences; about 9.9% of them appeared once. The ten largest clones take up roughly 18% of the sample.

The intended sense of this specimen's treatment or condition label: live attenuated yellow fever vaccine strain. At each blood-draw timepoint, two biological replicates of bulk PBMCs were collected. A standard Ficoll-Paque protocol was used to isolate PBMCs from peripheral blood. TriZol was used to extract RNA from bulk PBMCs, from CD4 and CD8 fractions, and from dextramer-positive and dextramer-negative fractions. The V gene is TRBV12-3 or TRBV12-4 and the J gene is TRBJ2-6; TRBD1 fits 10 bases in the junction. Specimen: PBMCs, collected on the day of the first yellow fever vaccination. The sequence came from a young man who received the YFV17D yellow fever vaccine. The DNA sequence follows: TGTGCCAGCAGCCCAGACAGGGGGCACTCTGGGGCCAACGTCCTGACTTTC. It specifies CASSPDRGHSGANVLTF.